This TCR beta chain was retrieved from a study of OX40 agonist ivuxolimab in advanced cancers. This clone has just one count. Its antigen remains unknown. Sequenced by immunoSEQ multiplex PCR; TCRdb stores in-frame clones only, minus some. The sample has tens of thousands of clones; 89% are singletons. The CDR3 loop spans 14 amino acids. Trimming shortened V by 1 base and J by 6 bases, and 13 bases separated the two germline ends. Germline CDR1 is MGHRA and CDR2 is YSYEKL. Points from the study as a whole: There were also nonresponders showing low normalized T-cell clonal expansion. CD8+ T cells were the subset that, on average, had more expanded clones than CD4+.

Patients with autoimmune history or systemic immunosuppression were excluded. The sequence derives from an adult with an advanced solid tumor such as melanoma, head and neck, liver or kidney cancer. Sequenced here: CD4+ or CD8+ T cells sorted from blood, sampled in a trial of the OX40 agonist ivuxolimab. The chain combines TRBV4-1 with TRBJ2-7; the D is unclear. The CDR3 DNA follows: TGCGCCAGCAGCCAAGTACGGTCACGGAGCGAGCAGTACTTC. Its translation: CASSQVRSRSEQYF.